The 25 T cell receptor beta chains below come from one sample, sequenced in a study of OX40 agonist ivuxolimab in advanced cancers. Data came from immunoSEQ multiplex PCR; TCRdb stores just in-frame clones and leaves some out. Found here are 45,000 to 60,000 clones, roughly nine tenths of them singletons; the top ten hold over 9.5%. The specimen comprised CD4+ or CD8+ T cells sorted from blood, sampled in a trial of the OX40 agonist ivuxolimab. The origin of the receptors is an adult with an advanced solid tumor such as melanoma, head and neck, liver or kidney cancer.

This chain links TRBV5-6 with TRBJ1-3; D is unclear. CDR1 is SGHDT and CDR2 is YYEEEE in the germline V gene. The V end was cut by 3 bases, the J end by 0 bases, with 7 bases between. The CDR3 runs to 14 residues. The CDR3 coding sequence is TGTGCCAGCAGCTCACAACGCTCTGGAAACACCATATATTTT. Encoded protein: CASSSQRSGNTIYF.

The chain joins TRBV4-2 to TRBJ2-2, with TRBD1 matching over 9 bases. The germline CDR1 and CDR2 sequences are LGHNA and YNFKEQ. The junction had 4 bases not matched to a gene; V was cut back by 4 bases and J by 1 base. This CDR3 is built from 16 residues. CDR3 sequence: CASSLHRGRNTGELFF. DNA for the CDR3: TGTGCCAGCAGCCTTCACAGGGGGCGGAACACCGGGGAGCTGTTTTTT.

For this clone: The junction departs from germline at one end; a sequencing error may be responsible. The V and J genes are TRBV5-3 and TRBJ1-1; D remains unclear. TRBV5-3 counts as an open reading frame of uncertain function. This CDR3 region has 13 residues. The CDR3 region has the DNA TGTGCCAGCAGCTTGGAAAGGAATACTGAAGCTTTCTTT. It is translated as CASSLERNTEAFF.

CDR3 in amino acids: CASSQMGPLTYGYTF. Written as DNA, the CDR3 is TGCGCCAGCAGCCAAATGGGACCCCTTACCTATGGCTACACCTTC. The chain uses TRBV5-1 and TRBJ1-2, with a possible D match to TRBD1 (5 bases). The CDR3 is 15 residues long. The V end was cut by 4 bases, the J end by 4 bases, with 17 bases between. Germline CDR1 and CDR2: SGHRS and YFSETQ.

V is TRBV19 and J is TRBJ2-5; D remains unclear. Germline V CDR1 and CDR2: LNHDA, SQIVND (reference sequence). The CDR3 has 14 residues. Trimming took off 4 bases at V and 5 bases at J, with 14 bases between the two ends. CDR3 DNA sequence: TGTGCCAGTAGTACCCGGGCTGTATCGGAGACCCAGTACTTC. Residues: CASSTRAVSETQYF. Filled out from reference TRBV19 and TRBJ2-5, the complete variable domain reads DGGITQSPKYLFRKEGQNVTLSCEQNLNHDAMYWYRQDPGQGLRLIYYSQIVNDFQKGDIAEGYSVSREKKESFPLTVTSAQKNPTAFYLCASSTRAVSETQYFGPGTRLLVL.

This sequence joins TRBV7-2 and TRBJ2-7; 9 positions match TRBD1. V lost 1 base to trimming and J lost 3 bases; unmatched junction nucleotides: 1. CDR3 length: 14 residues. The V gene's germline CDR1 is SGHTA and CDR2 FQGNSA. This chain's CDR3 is CASSLVTGGYEQYF. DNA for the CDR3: TGTGCCAGCAGCTTAGTGACAGGGGGCTACGAGCAGTACTTC.

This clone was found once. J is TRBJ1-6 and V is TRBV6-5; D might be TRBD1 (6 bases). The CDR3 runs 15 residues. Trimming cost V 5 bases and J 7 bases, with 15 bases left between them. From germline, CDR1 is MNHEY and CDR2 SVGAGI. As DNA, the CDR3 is TGTGCCAGCAGTCCCTGGACAGCAAGCAATTCACCCCTCCACTTT. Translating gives CASSPWTASNSPLHF.

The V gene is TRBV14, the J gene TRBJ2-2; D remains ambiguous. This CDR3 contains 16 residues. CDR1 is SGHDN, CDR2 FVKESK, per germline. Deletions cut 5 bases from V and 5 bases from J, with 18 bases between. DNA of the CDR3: TGTGCCAGCAGCTATATGACCTCCTTGGAGACCGGGGAGCTGTTTTTT. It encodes CASSYMTSLETGELFF.

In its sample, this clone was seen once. The CDR3, as DNA: TGTGCCACCAGCAGTATGAGCTCCTACAATGAGCAGTTCTTC. Protein: CATSSMSSYNEQFF. V and J are TRBV15 and TRBJ2-1, with D unclear. Germline values: CDR1 LNHNV, CDR2 YYDKDF (reference sequence). V dropped 3 bases and J dropped 0 bases, with 6 bases sitting between them. The CDR3 has 14 residues.

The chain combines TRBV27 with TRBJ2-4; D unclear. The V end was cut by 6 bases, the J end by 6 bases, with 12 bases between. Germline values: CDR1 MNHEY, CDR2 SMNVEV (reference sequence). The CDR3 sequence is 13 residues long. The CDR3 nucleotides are TGTGCCAGCAGCCCCAAGACGGGAAACATTCAGTACTTC. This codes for CASSPKTGNIQYF.

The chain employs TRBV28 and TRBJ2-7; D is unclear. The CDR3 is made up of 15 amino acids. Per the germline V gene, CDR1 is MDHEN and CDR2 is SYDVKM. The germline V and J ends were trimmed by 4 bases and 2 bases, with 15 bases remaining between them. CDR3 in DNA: TGTGCCAGCAGTTCTCTGGTCTTTAGTCCCTACGAGCAGTACTTC. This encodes CASSSLVFSPYEQYF.

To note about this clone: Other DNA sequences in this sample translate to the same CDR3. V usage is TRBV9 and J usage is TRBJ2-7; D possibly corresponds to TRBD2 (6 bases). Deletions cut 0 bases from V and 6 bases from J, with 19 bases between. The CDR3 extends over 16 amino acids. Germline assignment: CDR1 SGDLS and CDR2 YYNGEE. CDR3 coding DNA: TGTGCCAGCAGCGTAGGGAGGGAACGGGGCCGAGTCGAGCAGTACTTC. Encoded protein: CASSVGRERGRVEQYF.

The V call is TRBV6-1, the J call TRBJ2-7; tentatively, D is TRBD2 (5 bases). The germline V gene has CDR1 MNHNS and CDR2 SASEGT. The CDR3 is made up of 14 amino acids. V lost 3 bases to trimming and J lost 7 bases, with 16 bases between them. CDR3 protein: CASSEIWGVGEQYF. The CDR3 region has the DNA TGTGCCAGCAGTGAGATATGGGGAGTGGGGGAGCAGTACTTC.

The CDR3 sequence: CASRPRLTGILPRYTF. CDR3 sequence (DNA): TGTGCCAGCCGCCCCCGCCTGACGGGGATCCTCCCCCGCTACACCTTC. V and J are TRBV2 and TRBJ1-2; D not resolved. CDR1 and CDR2 (germline): SNHLY, FYNNEI. CDR3 length: 16 residues. V was shortened by 8 bases and J by 9 bases, with 28 bases between the two germline ends. The whole variable domain, remainder taken from reference TRBV2 and TRBJ1-2, is EPEVTQTPSHQVTQMGQEVILRCVPISNHLYFYWYRQILGQKVEFLVSFYNNEISEKSEIFDDQFSVERPDGSNFTLKIRSTKLEDSAMYFCASRPRLTGILPRYTFGSGTRLTVV.

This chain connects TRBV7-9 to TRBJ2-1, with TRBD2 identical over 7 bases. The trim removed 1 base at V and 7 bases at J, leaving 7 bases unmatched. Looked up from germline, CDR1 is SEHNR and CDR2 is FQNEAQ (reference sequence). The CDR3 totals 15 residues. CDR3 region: CASSLGLAEDNEQFF. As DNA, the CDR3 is TGTGCCAGCAGCTTAGGGCTAGCGGAGGATAATGAGCAGTTCTTC.

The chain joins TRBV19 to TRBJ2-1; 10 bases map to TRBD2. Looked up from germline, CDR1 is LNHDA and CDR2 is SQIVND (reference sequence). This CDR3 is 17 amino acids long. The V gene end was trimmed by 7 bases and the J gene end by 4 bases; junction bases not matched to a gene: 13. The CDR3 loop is CASTGGASGSIYNEQFF. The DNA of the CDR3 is TGTGCCAGTACGGGAGGGGCTAGCGGGAGTATATACAATGAGCAGTTCTTC. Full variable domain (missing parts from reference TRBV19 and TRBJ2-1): DGGITQSPKYLFRKEGQNVTLSCEQNLNHDAMYWYRQDPGQGLRLIYYSQIVNDFQKGDIAEGYSVSREKKESFPLTVTSAQKNPTAFYLCASTGGASGSIYNEQFFGPGTRLTVL.

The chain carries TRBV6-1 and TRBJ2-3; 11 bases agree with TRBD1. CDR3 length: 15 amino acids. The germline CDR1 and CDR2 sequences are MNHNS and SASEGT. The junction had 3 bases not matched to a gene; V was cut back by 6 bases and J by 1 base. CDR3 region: CASRDRGLGTDTQYF. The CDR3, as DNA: TGTGCCAGCAGGGACAGGGGGCTAGGCACAGATACGCAGTATTTT.

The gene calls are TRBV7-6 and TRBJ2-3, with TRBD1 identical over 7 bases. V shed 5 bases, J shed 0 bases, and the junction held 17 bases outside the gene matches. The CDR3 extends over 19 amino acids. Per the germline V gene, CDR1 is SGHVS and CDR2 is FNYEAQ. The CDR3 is CASSPSSDRFSSSTDTQYF. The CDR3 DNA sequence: TGTGCCAGCAGCCCCTCATCGGACAGGTTCTCTTCTAGCACAGATACGCAGTATTTT.

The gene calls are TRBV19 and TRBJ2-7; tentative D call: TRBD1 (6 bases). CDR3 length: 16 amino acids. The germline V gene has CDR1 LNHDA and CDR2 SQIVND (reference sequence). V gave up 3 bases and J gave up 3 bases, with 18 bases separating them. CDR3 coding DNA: TGTGCCAGTAGTATCTTACAGGGCCCGGGCATCTACGAGCAGTACTTC. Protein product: CASSILQGPGIYEQYF.

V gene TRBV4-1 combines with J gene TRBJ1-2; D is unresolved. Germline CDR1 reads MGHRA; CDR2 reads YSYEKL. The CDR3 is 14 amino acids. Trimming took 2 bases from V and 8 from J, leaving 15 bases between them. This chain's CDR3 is CASSQRGRVEGYTF. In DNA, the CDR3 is TGCGCCAGCAGCCAAAGAGGGCGGGTTGAAGGCTACACCTTC.

The CDR3 nucleotides are TGCGCCAGCAGCTCCCTCCTAGCGGACGTAAGCACAGATACGCAGTATTTT. This encodes CASSSLLADVSTDTQYF. The rearrangement joins TRBV5-1 to TRBJ2-3, with TRBD2 matching over 7 bases. Looked up from germline, CDR1 is SGHRS and CDR2 is YFSETQ. The CDR3 extends over 17 amino acids. J lost 0 bases, V lost 3 bases, and 10 bases had no gene match.

The DNA of the CDR3 is TGTGCCACCAGCAGAGGGGGGGAAAAACTGTTTTTT. This codes for CATSRGGEKLFF. The rearrangement uses TRBV15 and TRBJ1-4, with D possibly matching TRBD1 (5 bases). Trimming took off 1 base at V and 8 bases at J, with 5 bases between the two ends. CDR3 size: 12 residues. Germline CDR1 is LNHNV and CDR2 is YYDKDF (reference sequence).

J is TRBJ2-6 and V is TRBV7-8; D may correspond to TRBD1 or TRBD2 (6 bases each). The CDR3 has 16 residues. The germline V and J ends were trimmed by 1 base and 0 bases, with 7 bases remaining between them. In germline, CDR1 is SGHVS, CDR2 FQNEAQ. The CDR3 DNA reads TGTGCCAGCAGCTTAGAGGGGGGCTCTGGGGCCAACGTCCTGACTTTC. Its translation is CASSLEGGSGANVLTF.

The chain's CDR3 is CASSLEGTSDGYTF. The CDR3 bases are TGTGCCAGCAGCTTAGAAGGGACCTCAGATGGCTACACCTTC. The rearrangement joins TRBV7-6 to TRBJ1-2, with D perhaps matching TRBD1 (5 bases). The CDR3 consists of 14 residues. Per germline, CDR1 SGHVS and CDR2 FNYEAQ. V lost 1 base and J lost 6, with 12 bases in between.

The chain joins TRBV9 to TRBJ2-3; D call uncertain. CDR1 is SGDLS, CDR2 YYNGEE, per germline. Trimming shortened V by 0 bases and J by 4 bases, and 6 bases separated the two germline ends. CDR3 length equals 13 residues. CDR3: CASSVAGSDTQYF. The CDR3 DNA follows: TGTGCCAGCAGCGTAGCTGGGTCAGATACGCAGTATTTT.